This TCR beta chain was sequenced for a study of T cells in localized non-small cell lung cancer. The table came from immunoSEQ multiplex PCR; TCRdb's copy has only in-frame clones and leaves some out. The sample yields about 43,000 clones, roughly nine tenths seen once. Germline V gene lookup returns CDR1 SEHNR and CDR2 FQNEAQ (reference sequence). The V end was cut by 1 base, the J end by 3 bases, with 6 bases between. The CDR3 extends over 14 amino acids. This clone was observed once. What it binds is not known. General observations from the study: Adjacent lung exhibited a median of 57 among the 100 most abundant tumor clones. One tumor region alone was sequenced, and heterogeneity therefore remains possible. Patients showing higher blood T cell density tended to see longer overall survival. Uninvolved adjacent lung showed peak T cell clonality, exceeding tumor.

The chain employs TRBV7-9 and TRBJ2-2, with no clear D. This material consisted of PBMCs, taken before any cancer treatment. This TCR derives from a woman aged 40 to 75 with stage II lung adenocarcinoma. The CDR3 sequence is CASSLVGHTGELFF. For the CDR3, the DNA is TGTGCCAGCAGCTTAGTCGGTCACACCGGGGAGCTGTTTTTT.